This is a list of T cell receptor beta chains from one sample in a study of radiation and T cells in renal cell carcinoma. The method was immunoSEQ multiplex PCR; TCRdb's version includes in-frame clones alone and lacks a portion of them. The repertoire consists of around 86,000 clones, with 65% to 90% occurring once and the leading ten covering around 21%. The specimen comprised blood, sampled from a patient whose treatment included radiotherapy and nephrectomy. Every receptor here comes from a woman between 50 and 59 years old with renal cell carcinoma. Each CDR3 is given with its conserved first and last residue. A D gene is named only where the DNA matches it firmly. Rows give clone size only sometimes, using once, few, many, or a class for an expanded clone.

j_call: TRBJ1-3
d_call: NA
v_call: TRBV4-3
clone_size: NA
cdr3_nt: TGCGCCAGCAGCCAAGATTTTGTCTTCTCTGGAAACACCATATATTTT
cdr3_aa: CASSQDFVFSGNTIYF

j_call: TRBJ2-3
d_call: TRBD1
v_call: TRBV5-4
clone_size: NA
cdr3_nt: TGCGCCAGCAGCCAAGGTGCGACAGGGTCCACAGATACGCAGTATTTT
cdr3_aa: CASSQGATGSTDTQYF

j_call: TRBJ2-7
d_call: TRBD1
v_call: TRBV19
clone_size: NA
cdr3_nt: TGTGCCAGTAGCCCACAGGGGGGCGAGCAGTACTTC
cdr3_aa: CASSPQGGEQYF

j_call: TRBJ2-5
d_call: NA
v_call: TRBV7-6
clone_size: NA
cdr3_nt: TGTGCCAGCAGCTTAGGCAAGGGGGGAACCCAGTACTTC
cdr3_aa: CASSLGKGGTQYF

j_call: TRBJ2-7
d_call: NA
v_call: TRBV27
clone_size: once
cdr3_nt: TGTGCCAGCAGTTTATCCCTGGCCAGCTCCTACGAGCAGTACTTC
cdr3_aa: CASSLSLASSYEQYF

j_call: TRBJ1-5
d_call: TRBD1
v_call: TRBV5-6
clone_size: NA
cdr3_nt: TGTGCCAGCAGCTTGGGACAGGGGTTGACTCAGCCCCAGCATTTT
cdr3_aa: CASSLGQGLTQPQHF

j_call: TRBJ1-1
d_call: NA
v_call: TRBV7-8
clone_size: large
cdr3_nt: TGTGCCAGCAGCCCACTCGGGGGAGACACTGAAGCTTTCTTT
cdr3_aa: CASSPLGGDTEAFF

j_call: TRBJ2-5
d_call: NA
v_call: TRBV7-3
clone_size: NA
cdr3_nt: TGTGCCAGCAGCTCCGACCGGGGAGAGACCCAGTACTTC
cdr3_aa: CASSSDRGETQYF

j_call: TRBJ2-7
d_call: NA
v_call: TRBV10-3
clone_size: NA
cdr3_nt: TGTGCCATCAGTGGGGGCCCTTCTTCCTACGAGCAGTACTTC
cdr3_aa: CAISGGPSSYEQYF

j_call: TRBJ2-1
d_call: NA
v_call: TRBV7-9
clone_size: NA
cdr3_nt: TGTGCCAGTGGAGAAAATGAGCAGTTCTTC
cdr3_aa: CASGENEQFF

j_call: TRBJ1-1
d_call: NA
v_call: TRBV15
clone_size: many
cdr3_nt: TGTGCCACCAGCAGAGACAGGACGTGGGGAGCTTTCTTT
cdr3_aa: CATSRDRTWGAFF

j_call: TRBJ2-2
d_call: NA
v_call: TRBV19
clone_size: NA
cdr3_nt: TGTGCCAGTAGTATGATGGTGAACACCGGGGAGCTGTTTTTT
cdr3_aa: CASSMMVNTGELFF

j_call: TRBJ1-1
d_call: NA
v_call: TRBV18
clone_size: NA
cdr3_nt: TGTGCCAGCTCCACGGAAGGGGCCCTGAACACTGAAGCTTTCTTT
cdr3_aa: CASSTEGALNTEAFF

j_call: TRBJ2-2
d_call: TRBD1
v_call: TRBV5-1
clone_size: once
cdr3_nt: TGCGCCAGCAGCTTTACAGGGGGCGAAGGGGAGCTGTTTTTT
cdr3_aa: CASSFTGGEGELFF

j_call: TRBJ1-1
d_call: TRBD1
v_call: TRBV10-2
clone_size: few
cdr3_nt: TGCGCCAGCAGTGAAGGACAGGGGGCCGCTGGCTTT
cdr3_aa: CASSEGQGAAGF

j_call: TRBJ2-3
d_call: TRBD2
v_call: TRBV4-1
clone_size: NA
cdr3_nt: TGCGCCAGCAGCCAAGTCCCTAGCGGGAGGTCGACAGATACGCAGTATTTT
cdr3_aa: CASSQVPSGRSTDTQYF

j_call: TRBJ2-3
d_call: TRBD2
v_call: TRBV7-2
clone_size: NA
cdr3_nt: TGTGCCAGCCGGGTTAGCGGGGGGGCCGCAGATACGCAGTATTTT
cdr3_aa: CASRVSGGAADTQYF

j_call: TRBJ1-1
d_call: NA
v_call: TRBV11-2
clone_size: few
cdr3_nt: TGTGCCAGCAGCCGTGGGGGCACTGAAGCTTTCTTT
cdr3_aa: CASSRGGTEAFF

j_call: TRBJ2-7
d_call: TRBD2
v_call: TRBV10-2
clone_size: NA
cdr3_nt: TGCGCCAGCAACGTAGCGGGAGGGTACGAGCAGTACTTC
cdr3_aa: CASNVAGGYEQYF

j_call: TRBJ1-3
d_call: NA
v_call: TRBV19
clone_size: NA
cdr3_nt: TGTGCCAGTAGACAGCACCTCCTCTCTGGAAACACCATATATTTT
cdr3_aa: CASRQHLLSGNTIYF

j_call: TRBJ2-2
d_call: TRBD2
v_call: TRBV9
clone_size: NA
cdr3_nt: TGTGCCAGCAGCGTAGGTGGCGGGAGCTGGAACACCGGGGAGCTGTTTTTT
cdr3_aa: CASSVGGGSWNTGELFF

j_call: TRBJ2-7
d_call: NA
v_call: TRBV7-2
clone_size: NA
cdr3_nt: TGTGCCAGCAGCTTAGTCTCCTACGAGCAGTACTTC
cdr3_aa: CASSLVSYEQYF

j_call: TRBJ1-1
d_call: NA
v_call: TRBV28
clone_size: NA
cdr3_nt: TGTGCCAGCAGTTTCACAAGGAACACTGAAGCTTTCTTT
cdr3_aa: CASSFTRNTEAFF

j_call: TRBJ2-2
d_call: TRBD2
v_call: TRBV28
clone_size: NA
cdr3_nt: TGTGCCAGCAGTTTACCTCGCGGGAGGGATTACACCGGGGAGCTGTTTTTT
cdr3_aa: CASSLPRGRDYTGELFF

j_call: TRBJ2-2
d_call: NA
v_call: TRBV5-1
clone_size: few
cdr3_nt: TGCGCCAGCAGCTTGGGGTCAGGTTCTAACACCGGGGAGCTGTTTTTT
cdr3_aa: CASSLGSGSNTGELFF

j_call: TRBJ1-2
d_call: NA
v_call: TRBV9
clone_size: NA
cdr3_nt: TGTGCCAGCAGCGTAGAACGGGACGTAGATGGCTACACCTTC
cdr3_aa: CASSVERDVDGYTF

j_call: TRBJ2-7
d_call: NA
v_call: TRBV6-5
clone_size: NA
cdr3_nt: TGTGCCAGCAGTTACGGTGTTTACGAGCAGTACTTC
cdr3_aa: CASSYGVYEQYF

j_call: TRBJ1-2
d_call: NA
v_call: TRBV4-3
clone_size: NA
cdr3_nt: TGCGCCAGCAGCCAAGATTACGCAGGGTATTCTGGCTACACCTTC
cdr3_aa: CASSQDYAGYSGYTF

j_call: TRBJ1-1
d_call: TRBD1
v_call: TRBV7-2
clone_size: NA
cdr3_nt: TGTGCCAGCAGCTTAGAAGGGGGCATGAACACTGAAGCTTTCTTT
cdr3_aa: CASSLEGGMNTEAFF

j_call: TRBJ1-1
d_call: NA
v_call: TRBV7-3
clone_size: NA
cdr3_nt: TGTGCCAGCAGCGGAACTCTTACGCGGAACACTGAAGCTTTCTTT
cdr3_aa: CASSGTLTRNTEAFF

j_call: TRBJ2-7
d_call: NA
v_call: TRBV5-1
clone_size: NA
cdr3_nt: TGCGCCAGCAGCCCGGGGTCGGGCTTCTCCTACGAGCAGTACTTC
cdr3_aa: CASSPGSGFSYEQYF

j_call: TRBJ2-2
d_call: NA
v_call: TRBV9
clone_size: few
cdr3_nt: TGTGCCAGCAGCGTAGACTCCGGGGAGCTGTTTTTT
cdr3_aa: CASSVDSGELFF

j_call: TRBJ2-7
d_call: TRBD2
v_call: TRBV7-9
clone_size: NA
cdr3_nt: TGTGCCAGCAGCTTAGGCCTAGCGGGGGCCTACGAGCAGTACTTC
cdr3_aa: CASSLGLAGAYEQYF

j_call: TRBJ1-1
d_call: NA
v_call: TRBV9
clone_size: few
cdr3_nt: TGTGCCAGCAGCGTAGCTGCACCGGGGAACACTGAAGCTTTCTTT
cdr3_aa: CASSVAAPGNTEAFF

j_call: TRBJ2-3
d_call: NA
v_call: TRBV7-3
clone_size: NA
cdr3_nt: TGTGCCAGCAGCTTAGGTCCCGATACGCAGTATTTT
cdr3_aa: CASSLGPDTQYF

j_call: TRBJ2-5
d_call: TRBD1
v_call: TRBV7-3
clone_size: NA
cdr3_nt: TGTGCCAGCAGCATGGGACAGCCTGGTGAGACCCAGTACTTC
cdr3_aa: CASSMGQPGETQYF

j_call: TRBJ1-1
d_call: NA
v_call: TRBV28
clone_size: NA
cdr3_nt: TGTGCCAGCAGTTTGGCCGACCACTTTGCTTTCTTT
cdr3_aa: CASSLADHFAFF

j_call: TRBJ1-1
d_call: NA
v_call: TRBV5-1
clone_size: NA
cdr3_nt: TGCGCCAGCAGCTTGAGCAGCGTGAACACTGAAGCTTTCTTT
cdr3_aa: CASSLSSVNTEAFF

j_call: TRBJ1-1
d_call: NA
v_call: TRBV5-4
clone_size: NA
cdr3_nt: TGTGCCAGCGAATTCCGGGAGGCGATGAACACTGAAGCTTTCTTT
cdr3_aa: CASEFREAMNTEAFF

j_call: TRBJ2-1
d_call: TRBD2
v_call: TRBV7-2
clone_size: NA
cdr3_nt: TGTGCCAGCAGCTCTAGGACTAGACACAATGAGCAGTTCTTC
cdr3_aa: CASSSRTRHNEQFF